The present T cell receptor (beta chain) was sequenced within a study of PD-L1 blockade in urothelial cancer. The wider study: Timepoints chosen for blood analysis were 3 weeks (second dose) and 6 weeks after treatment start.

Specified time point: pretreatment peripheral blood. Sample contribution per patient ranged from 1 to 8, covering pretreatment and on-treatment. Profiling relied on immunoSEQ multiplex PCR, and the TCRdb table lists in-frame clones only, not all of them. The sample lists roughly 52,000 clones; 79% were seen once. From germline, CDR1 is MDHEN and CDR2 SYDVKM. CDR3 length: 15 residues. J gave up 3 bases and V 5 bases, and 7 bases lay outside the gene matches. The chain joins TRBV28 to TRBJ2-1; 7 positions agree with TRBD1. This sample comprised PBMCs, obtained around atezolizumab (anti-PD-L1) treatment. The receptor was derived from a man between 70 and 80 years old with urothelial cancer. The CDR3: CASSPRTGGYNEQFF. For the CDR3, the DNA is TGTGCCAGCAGTCCCCGGACAGGCGGCTACAATGAGCAGTTCTTC.